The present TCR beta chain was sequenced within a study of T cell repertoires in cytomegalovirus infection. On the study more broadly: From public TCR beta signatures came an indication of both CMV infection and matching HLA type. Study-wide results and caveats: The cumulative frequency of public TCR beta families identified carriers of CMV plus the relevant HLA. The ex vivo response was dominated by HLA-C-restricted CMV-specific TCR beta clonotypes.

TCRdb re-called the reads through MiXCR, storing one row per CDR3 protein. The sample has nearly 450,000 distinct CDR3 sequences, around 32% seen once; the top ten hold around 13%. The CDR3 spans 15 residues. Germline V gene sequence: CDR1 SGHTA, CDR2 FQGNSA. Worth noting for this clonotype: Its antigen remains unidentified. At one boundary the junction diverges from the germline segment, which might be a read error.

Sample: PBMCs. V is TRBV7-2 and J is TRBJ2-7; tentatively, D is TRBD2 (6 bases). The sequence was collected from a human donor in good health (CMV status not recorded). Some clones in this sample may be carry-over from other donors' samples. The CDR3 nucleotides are TGTTCCAGCAGCTTAGGGTTGGGGGGAACTTACGAGCATTACTTC. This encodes CSSSLGLGGTYEHYF.